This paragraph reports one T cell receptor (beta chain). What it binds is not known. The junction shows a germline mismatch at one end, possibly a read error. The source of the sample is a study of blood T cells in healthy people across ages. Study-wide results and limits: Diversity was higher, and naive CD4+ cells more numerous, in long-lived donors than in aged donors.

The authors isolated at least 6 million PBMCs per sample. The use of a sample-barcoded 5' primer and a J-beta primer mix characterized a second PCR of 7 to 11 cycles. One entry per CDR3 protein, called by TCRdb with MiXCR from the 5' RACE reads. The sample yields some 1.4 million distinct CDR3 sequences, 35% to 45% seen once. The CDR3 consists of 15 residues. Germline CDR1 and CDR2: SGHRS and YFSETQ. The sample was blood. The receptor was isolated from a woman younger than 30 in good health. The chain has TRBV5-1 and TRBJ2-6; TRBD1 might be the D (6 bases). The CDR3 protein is CAGRITGTGANVLTF. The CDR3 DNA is TGCGCCGGCAGGATTACAGGGACTGGGGCCAACGTCCTGACTTTC. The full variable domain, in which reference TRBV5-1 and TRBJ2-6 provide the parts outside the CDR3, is KAGVTQTPRYLIKTRGQQVTLSCSPISGHRSVSWYQQTPGQGLQFLFEYFSETQRNKGNFPGRFSGRQFSNSRSEMNVSTLELGDSALYLCAGRITGTGANVLTFGAGSRLTVL.